These T cell receptor beta chains were read from a single sample in a study of regulatory T cells in long-lasting Graves disease. Each CDR3 protein is one row after TCRdb ran MiXCR on the multiplex PCR reads. The sample gives about 470,000 distinct CDR3 sequences, 14% to 15% of which show up once; 15% to 20% is in the top ten. This same sample was also part of a study on T cells in Graves' hyperthyroidism and ophthalmopathy.

Specimen: peripheral blood mononuclear cells (PBMCs), collected at new diagnosis, from a patient treated with antithyroid drugs. Receptors were obtained from a woman aged 25 to 45 with Graves disease. Both conserved end residues are part of each CDR3. The D gene is left open where the match is weak. Size tells how often a clone was seen (once, few, many) or the class of an expanded clone, and some rows leave it out.

v_gene,j_gene,d_gene,abundance,CDR3nt,CDR3aa
TRBV13,TRBJ1-6,.,few,TGTGCCAGCAGCTTAGGGGCGCGGGGCTCACCCCTCCACTTT,CASSLGARGSPLHF
TRBV28,TRBJ2-2,TRBD2,.,TGTGCCAGCAGTTCGCCGGGACTACCAGTGGGGGAGCTGTTTTTT,CASSSPGLPVGELFF
TRBV7-9,TRBJ2-1,.,many,TGTGCCAGCAGCCAGAGTTCTAGCGTCCAGGTCTTC,CASSQSSSVQVF
TRBV19,TRBJ2-2,.,many,TGTGCCTCCAAGGCAGGGCACCACACCGGGGAGCTGTTTTTT,CASKAGHHTGELFF
TRBV3-1,TRBJ1-1,TRBD1,.,TGTGCCAGCAGCCAAGATCGCAACAGGGGAAACACTGAAGCTTTCTTT,CASSQDRNRGNTEAFF
TRBV6-2/TRBV6-3,TRBJ2-3,TRBD1,.,TGTGCCAGCAGCCGGGACAGGACCACAGATACGCAGTATTTT,CASSRDRTTDTQYF
TRBV2,TRBJ2-7,TRBD2,many,TGTGCCACATCCGGGACTAGCGAGAAATACGAGCAGTACTTC,CATSGTSEKYEQYF
TRBV15,TRBJ2-1,.,many,TGTGCCACCAGCAGAGTTGGCGGGATAGGAGAGCAGTTCTTC,CATSRVGGIGEQFF
TRBV12-3/TRBV12-4,TRBJ2-3,.,many,TGTGCCAGCAGTTTAGCGGGAGGAGATACGCAGTATTTT,CASSLAGGDTQYF
TRBV3-1,TRBJ1-2,.,many,TGTGCCAGCAGCCCAATCTGGGACAATAACTATGGCTACACCTTC,CASSPIWDNNYGYTF
TRBV12-3/TRBV12-4,TRBJ2-4,.,many,TGTGCCAGCCGGGTAGGGCGTGCCAAAAACATTCAGTACTTC,CASRVGRAKNIQYF
TRBV10-3,TRBJ2-1,TRBD2,few,TGTGCCATCAGTGAGGGGGTGCCCAGCGGGAGCGATGAGCAGTTCTTC,CAISEGVPSGSDEQFF
TRBV4-1,TRBJ2-7,.,.,TGCGCCAGCAGCCAGGCGGGGCCCGAGCAGTACTTC,CASSQAGPEQYF
TRBV19,TRBJ1-2,TRBD1,few,TGTGCCAGTAGTCCGACAGGGACCTATGGCTACACCTTC,CASSPTGTYGYTF
TRBV7-6,TRBJ2-1,.,many,TGTGCCAGCAGCTTAGCGGGGGAAGGCTATGAGCAGTTCTTC,CASSLAGEGYEQFF
TRBV27,TRBJ1-1,.,.,TGTGCCAGCAGACCGCGGGGGCCCATCGGCACTGAAGCTTTCTTT,CASRPRGPIGTEAFF
TRBV24-1,TRBJ2-1,TRBD2,few,TGTGCCACAGGGACTAGCGGGAGGCCTACCTACAATGAGCAGTTCTTC,CATGTSGRPTYNEQFF
TRBV27,TRBJ2-3,.,.,TGTGCCAGCAGTTTATTCTTCGGACAGACCACAGATACGCAGTATTTT,CASSLFFGQTTDTQYF
TRBV7-2,TRBJ1-3,.,.,TGTTTGACGCAGAAGACCTCTGGAAACACCATATATTTT,CLTQKTSGNTIYF
TRBV20-1,TRBJ2-5,.,.,TGCAGTGCTAGCTCTAGCAAAGAGACCCAGTACTTC,CSASSSKETQYF
TRBV6-5,TRBJ2-1,.,.,TGTGCCAGCAGTTACGGGGATGGGACACCACGGGATGAGCAGTTCTTC,CASSYGDGTPRDEQFF
TRBV10-3,TRBJ1-2,TRBD1,few,TGTGCCATCAGTCCTCCTCAGACAGGGAATGGCTGCACCTTC,CAISPPQTGNGCTF
TRBV6-1,TRBJ1-1,.,many,TGTGCCAGCAGTGCTCTCCCGCAGTCCCCTAGTGAAGCTTTCTTT,CASSALPQSPSEAFF
TRBV20-1,TRBJ1-2,.,few,TGCAGTGCCCCCGTGGGAGGGACTAACTATGGCTACACCTTC,CSAPVGGTNYGYTF
TRBV2,TRBJ1-5,TRBD1,many,TGTGCCACCAACCGGGACAGCCGAAATCAGCCCCAGCATTTT,CATNRDSRNQPQHF
TRBV27,TRBJ2-7,.,few,TGTGCCAGCAGTTTTGAAAGGGCGTACGGGAAATCCCACGAGCAGTACTTC,CASSFERAYGKSHEQYF
TRBV30,TRBJ2-7,.,many,TGTGCCTGGGCGGGCAGCTACGAGCAGTACTTC,CAWAGSYEQYF
TRBV2,TRBJ1-1,.,many,TGTGCCAGCAGGACGGGACGGATGAACACTGAAGCTTTCTTT,CASRTGRMNTEAFF
TRBV12-3/TRBV12-4,TRBJ1-1,.,many,TGTGCCAGCAGTTTGAAGGTGAACACTGAAGCTTTCTTT,CASSLKVNTEAFF
TRBV24-1,TRBJ1-3,.,many,TGTGCCGCGATGGGCAGGCAGTCGGTGCGCTCTGGAAACACCATATATTTT,CAAMGRQSVRSGNTIYF
TRBV5-4,TRBJ1-1,.,many,TGTGCCAGCAGCCCGCAGATGGCGCGGGGGGAAGCTTTCTTT,CASSPQMARGEAFF
TRBV18,TRBJ1-2,TRBD1,many,TGTGCCAGCTCACCGCCGGGACAGGGGGCTGGCTACACCTTC,CASSPPGQGAGYTF
TRBV28,TRBJ2-6,.,.,TGTGCCAGCAGCCCCCCAAGGGACTCTGGGGCCAACGCCCTGACTTTC,CASSPPRDSGANALTF
TRBV24-1,TRBJ2-1,TRBD2,few,TGTGCCACCAGTGGCAGTAGCGGGAGGAGCGGGAGGGGAGAGCAGTTCTTC,CATSGSSGRSGRGEQFF
TRBV18,TRBJ1-1,.,many,TGTGCCAGCTCACCAGCGGGAGGACGGACTGAAGCTTTCTTT,CASSPAGGRTEAFF
TRBV12-3/TRBV12-4,TRBJ2-3,TRBD1,many,TGTGCCAGCGGGACAGGGGGCACAGATACGCAGTATTTT,CASGTGGTDTQYF
TRBV5-1,TRBJ2-2,.,few,TGCGCCAGCAGCTTGGAAGGCAGGGGCGTCACCGGGGAGCTGTTTTTT,CASSLEGRGVTGELFF
TRBV11-2,TRBJ2-7,TRBD1,many,TGTGCCAGCAGTTCGGGACAGATAGTGGATTACGAGCAGTACTTC,CASSSGQIVDYEQYF
TRBV9,TRBJ2-2,TRBD1,.,TGTGCCAGCAGCGTACGACAGGGCGGGACCGGGGAGCTGTTTTTT,CASSVRQGGTGELFF
TRBV29-1,TRBJ2-1,.,many,TGCAGCGTTGAAGGGGTGGCCTTTCGGCGGTTCTTC,CSVEGVAFRRFF
TRBV14,TRBJ1-6,TRBD1,few,TGTGCCAGCAGCCAAGGGTCGACAGGGGTCGGCAATTCACCCCTCCACTTT,CASSQGSTGVGNSPLHF
TRBV18,TRBJ1-1,.,many,TGTGCCAGCTCACAGGGGAGGGGATTGAACACTGAAGCTTTCTTT,CASSQGRGLNTEAFF
TRBV7-2,TRBJ1-2,TRBD1,many,TGTGCCAGCAGCAGGGACAGCTATGGCTACACCTTC,CASSRDSYGYTF
TRBV7-9,TRBJ2-7,.,.,TGTGCCAGCAGCCAAGAACGGGGGCGCCCGCCCGAGCAGTACTTC,CASSQERGRPPEQYF
TRBV9,TRBJ1-2,.,.,.,CASSVVSGPEYGYTF
TRBV12-3/TRBV12-4,TRBJ1-2,TRBD1,few,TGTGCCACCCAAAACAGGGGCTATGGCTACACCTTC,CATQNRGYGYTF
TRBV5-6,TRBJ1-1,.,many,TGTGCCAGCAGCTGGACTACAGGGACGAACACTGAAGCTTTCTTT,CASSWTTGTNTEAFF
TRBV7-2,TRBJ1-2,.,.,TGTGCCAGCAGCTTAGAGGGATATCTCTATGGCTACACCTTC,CASSLEGYLYGYTF
TRBV12-3/TRBV12-4,TRBJ2-3,TRBD1,many,TGTGCCAGCAGCTTAGGACAGGGTCGGACAGATACGCAGTATTTT,CASSLGQGRTDTQYF
TRBV11-1,TRBJ2-7,TRBD1,.,TGTGCCAGCAGCTGGGGAAGGACAGGAGACAAGCAGTACTTC,CASSWGRTGDKQYF
TRBV5-6,TRBJ1-1,TRBD1,many,TGTGCCAGCAGCTGGGGACAGAGAATGAACACTGAAGCTTTCTTT,CASSWGQRMNTEAFF
TRBV24-1,TRBJ1-4,.,few,TGTGCCACCAGCCCGGGAGGGACGGCTAATGAAAAACTGTTTTTT,CATSPGGTANEKLFF
TRBV11-2,TRBJ2-2,.,.,TGTGCCAGCAGCTTGGGGGTACGGAACACCGGGGAGCTGCTTTTT,CASSLGVRNTGELLF
TRBV6-5,TRBJ2-7,.,many,TGTGCCAGCAGTTACCACACCGGGACACCCCGCTACGAGCAGTACTTC,CASSYHTGTPRYEQYF
TRBV5-1,TRBJ1-1,.,many,TGCGCCAGCAGTGTACACAGAGTTAATAACACTGAAGCTTTCTTT,CASSVHRVNNTEAFF